A selection of T cell receptor beta chains follows, all from one sample in a study of shared clonotypes between healthy human individuals. TCRdb's copy holds only in-frame clones and misses some; the assay was immunoSEQ multiplex PCR. The sample includes 2 million to 2.5 million clones, over 85% of them seen just once. Sequenced sample: naive CD4+ T cells from PBMCs. The receptor set was obtained from a man between 18 and 35 years old in good health. Some clones in this sample may be carry-over from other donors' samples. The CDR3 runs from the conserved cysteine through the conserved F or W. Each record gives: D gene, V gene, J gene, CDR3 protein, CDR3 DNA. A D gene is named only where the DNA matches it firmly.

d_gene: TRBD1; v_gene: TRBV19; j_gene: TRBJ2-5; CDR3aa: CASSITGTGKETQYF; CDR3nt: TGTGCCAGTAGTATAACCGGGACAGGCAAAGAGACCCAGTACTTC
d_gene: TRBD1; v_gene: TRBV6-6; j_gene: TRBJ2-7; CDR3aa: CASSQWGQNYEQYF; CDR3nt: TGTGCCAGCAGCCAGTGGGGACAGAACTACGAGCAGTACTTC
d_gene: TRBD1; v_gene: TRBV27; j_gene: TRBJ1-6; CDR3aa: CASSSPTGGANSPLHF; CDR3nt: TGTGCCAGCAGTTCCCCGACAGGGGGCGCGAATTCACCCCTCCACTTT
d_gene: .; v_gene: TRBV19; j_gene: TRBJ2-6; CDR3aa: CASSIISGRSGANVLTF; CDR3nt: TGTGCCAGTAGTATAATTTCAGGGCGCTCTGGGGCCAACGTCCTGACTTTC
d_gene: TRBD1; v_gene: TRBV19; j_gene: TRBJ1-2; CDR3aa: CASSKDRAKGNYGYTF; CDR3nt: TGTGCCAGTAGTAAGGACAGGGCGAAGGGGAACTATGGCTACACCTTC
d_gene: .; v_gene: TRBV10-3; j_gene: TRBJ1-2; CDR3aa: CAISESNRDTGYTF; CDR3nt: TGTGCCATCAGTGAGTCGAACAGGGATACTGGCTACACCTTC
d_gene: TRBD1; v_gene: TRBV7-3; j_gene: TRBJ2-3; CDR3aa: CASSVDRGRDTQYF; CDR3nt: TGTGCCAGCAGCGTTGACAGGGGGCGAGATACGCAGTATTTT
d_gene: .; v_gene: TRBV10-1; j_gene: TRBJ1-3; CDR3aa: CASSGTPSGNTIYF; CDR3nt: TGCGCCAGCAGTGGGACACCCTCTGGAAACACCATATATTTT
d_gene: .; v_gene: TRBV15; j_gene: TRBJ1-1; CDR3aa: CATSSARSGNTEAFF; CDR3nt: TGTGCCACCAGCAGCGCCAGGTCGGGGAACACTGAAGCTTTCTTT
d_gene: TRBD2; v_gene: TRBV7-2; j_gene: TRBJ2-1; CDR3aa: CASSPWTSKEYNEQFF; CDR3nt: TGTGCCAGCAGCCCTTGGACTAGCAAGGAGTACAATGAGCAGTTCTTC
d_gene: TRBD1; v_gene: TRBV27; j_gene: TRBJ2-7; CDR3aa: CASSLRGTPFYEQYF; CDR3nt: TGTGCCAGCAGTCTCAGGGGGACACCTTTCTACGAGCAGTACTTC